These 24 T cell receptor beta chains share one sample of origin, sequenced in a study of T cell repertoires in cytomegalovirus infection. Antigens for these TCRs are unknown. Via MiXCR, TCRdb re-called the reads, giving one row per CDR3 protein. The data hold approximately 120,000 distinct CDR3 sequences, with roughly 32% observed a single time. The material sequenced was CD8+ T cells from cultured PBMCs, taken from culture after CMV antigen stimulation. The receptor set was obtained from a human donor in good health (CMV status not recorded). Some clones in this sample may be carry-over from other donors' samples.

The J gene is TRBJ2-1, the V gene TRBV7-3; possibly TRBD1 for D (6 bases). Trimming took off 2 bases at V and 7 bases at J, with 12 bases between the two ends. CDR1 and CDR2 from the germline V gene are SGHTA and FQGTGA. The CDR3 extends over 14 amino acids. The chain's CDR3 is CASSLDPGVNEQFF. The CDR3 DNA follows: TGTGCCAGCAGCTTAGATCCAGGGGTGAATGAGCAGTTCTTC. Variable domain in full (rest from reference TRBV7-3 and TRBJ2-1): GAGVSQTPSNKVTEKGKYVELRCDPISGHTALYWYRQSLGQGPEFLIYFQGTGAADDSGLPNDRFFAVRPEGSVSTLKIQRTERGDSAVYLCASSLDPGVNEQFFGPGTRLTVL.

This chain links TRBV5-1 with TRBJ2-7, with D possibly TRBD2 on 5 matching bases. The CDR3 is 13 residues long. Per the germline V gene, CDR1 is SGHRS and CDR2 is YFSETQ. The V and J ends lost 3 bases and 4 bases respectively, with 11 bases between them. The CDR3 loop reads CASSWGSGYEQYF. The CDR3 region has the DNA TGCGCCAGCAGCTGGGGATCGGGGTACGAGCAGTACTTC.

V is TRBV28 and J is TRBJ2-2, with 7 bases lining up with TRBD1. Germline V gene sequence: CDR1 MDHEN, CDR2 SYDVKM. V shed 4 bases and J 5 bases; nucleotides not matched to a gene: 10. The CDR3 is 16 amino acids. CDR3 in DNA: TGTGCCAGCAGTTCGGGACAGCATACCGGTACCGGGGAGCTGTTTTTT. Residues: CASSSGQHTGTGELFF.

A few counts support this clonotype. The chain has TRBV10-2 and TRBJ2-3; 12 bases are shared with TRBD2. The V gene end was trimmed by 3 bases and the J gene end by 6 bases; junction bases not matched to a gene: 4. Germline values: CDR1 WSHSY, CDR2 SAAADI. There are 15 residues in the CDR3. The CDR3 DNA is TGCGCCAGCAGTGATCTAGCGGGGGGGCAGGATACGCAGTATTTT. It is translated as CASSDLAGGQDTQYF.

This clonotype was seen only a few times. V gene TRBV19 combines with J gene TRBJ2-6; D perhaps matches TRBD1 (6 bases). The CDR3 sequence is 15 residues long. V was shortened by 5 bases and J by 1 base, with 9 bases between the two germline ends. The germline V gene encodes CDR1 LNHDA and CDR2 SQIVND (reference sequence). CDR3 amino acids: CASSEDRSGANVLTF. The CDR3 coding sequence is TGTGCCAGTAGTGAAGACAGGTCTGGGGCCAACGTCCTGACTTTC.

The rearrangement joins TRBV7-3 to TRBJ2-2, with 8 bases fitting TRBD1. V dropped 5 bases and J dropped 0; count of bases not matched to a gene: 5. Looked up from germline, CDR1 is SGHTA and CDR2 is FQGTGA. The CDR3 length is 16 residues. The CDR3 DNA is TGTGCCAGCAGCCCGACAGGGGAAGCGAACACCGGGGAGCTGTTTTTT. Its protein product is CASSPTGEANTGELFF.

The rearrangement links TRBV5-4 to TRBJ1-1; D remains ambiguous. Trimming took 0 bases from V and 7 from J, leaving 16 bases between them. The germline V gene has CDR1 SGHNT and CDR2 YYREEE (reference sequence). The CDR3 runs to 15 residues. Written as DNA, the CDR3 is TGTGCCAGCAGCTTGGCCGGGCAGCCGAATATTGAAGCTTTCTTT. As protein: CASSLAGQPNIEAFF.

The chain joins TRBV6-1 to TRBJ2-2; a possible D gene is TRBD1 (6 bases). CDR1 and CDR2 from the germline V gene are MNHNS and SASEGT. V gave up 6 bases and J gave up 1 base, with 12 bases separating them. The CDR3 runs to 15 residues. The CDR3 loop is CASRQGLLNTGELFF. DNA for the CDR3: TGTGCCAGCAGACAGGGTTTGCTGAACACCGGGGAGCTGTTTTTT.

This clonotype was picked up many times. The genes are TRBV7-9 and TRBJ2-4; TRBD2 matches 7 bases. Germline-derived CDR1 and CDR2 are SEHNR and FQNEAQ (reference sequence). The CDR3 is made up of 15 amino acids. With 6 bases clipped from V and 5 bases from J, the junction kept 10 bases outside the gene matches. Written as DNA, the CDR3 is TGTGCCAGCAGTGGGGTGGGTCTAGCGGAAAACATTCAGTACTTC. Protein sequence: CASSGVGLAENIQYF.

This clonotype has just a few counts. V is TRBV11-1 and J is TRBJ2-2; no clear D. Between the trimmed V and J ends, which lost 5 bases and 0 bases, there was a span of 13 bases. The CDR3 spans 16 residues. The germline gives CDR1 SGHAT, CDR2 FQDESV (reference sequence). The CDR3, as DNA: TGTGCCAGCAGCGAAGCACTCTACGCGAACACCGGGGAGCTGTTTTTT. Protein: CASSEALYANTGELFF.

J is TRBJ2-3 and V is TRBV7-4; 13 bases fit TRBD2. J gave up 5 bases and V 4 bases, and 6 bases lay outside the gene matches. CDR3 length: 16 amino acids. Germline V gene sequence: CDR1 SGHVT, CDR2 SQSDAQ. CDR3 region: CASSSTSGGVQDTQYF. The CDR3, as DNA: TGTGCCAGCAGCTCCACTAGCGGGGGGGTTCAAGATACGCAGTATTTT.

This chain connects TRBV4-1 to TRBJ2-3; maybe TRBD1 (6 bases). Germline lookup yields CDR1 MGHRA and CDR2 YSYEKL. The CDR3 contains 15 residues. Trimming removed 0 bases from V and 12 bases from J, with 19 bases in between. CDR3 residues: CASSQDPTGRGDQYF. The CDR3 nucleotides are TGCGCCAGCAGCCAAGATCCGACAGGCCGTGGGGACCAGTATTTT.

V usage is TRBV5-1 and J usage is TRBJ2-7; D possibly corresponds to TRBD2 (6 bases). V lost 7 bases to trimming and J lost 1 base, with 12 bases between them. From germline, CDR1 is SGHRS and CDR2 YFSETQ. The CDR3 length is 13 residues. The CDR3 here is CASAPGGSYEQYF. For the CDR3, the DNA is TGCGCCAGCGCCCCCGGGGGATCCTACGAGCAGTACTTC.

Only a few counts were recorded for this clonotype. J is TRBJ2-7 and V is TRBV27, with a possible D match to TRBD2 (5 bases). The germline V gene has CDR1 MNHEY and CDR2 SMNVEV (reference sequence). V shed 5 bases and J shed 5 bases, with 16 bases lying between them. The CDR3 is 14 residues long. The CDR3, as DNA: TGTGCCAGCAGTCGGGGTCCGCCTCGGGACGAGCAGTACTTC. Its protein is CASSRGPPRDEQYF.

The chain is built from TRBV24-1 and TRBJ2-1; TRBD1 or TRBD2 may be the D gene (6 bases each). This CDR3 spans 14 amino acids. In germline, CDR1 is KGHDR, CDR2 SFDVKD. V gave up 0 bases and J gave up 6 bases, with 8 bases separating them. The CDR3 DNA is TGTGCCACCAGTGATTTGCGGGGGCTCAATGAGCAGTTCTTC. Amino acids: CATSDLRGLNEQFF.

This clonotype was observed a few times. The chain couples TRBV12-3 or TRBV12-4 to TRBJ2-3; D remains unclear. Between the trimmed V and J ends, which lost 6 bases and 4 bases, there was a span of 8 bases. CDR3 length: 12 residues. The DNA for the CDR3 is TGTGCCAGCAGCTCACGGGCAGATACGCAGTATTTT. Translation: CASSSRADTQYF.

There are a few counts of this clonotype. This chain joins TRBV5-1 and TRBJ2-5, with D possibly matching TRBD2 (5 bases). Between the trimmed V and J ends, which lost 0 bases and 2 bases, there was a span of 11 bases. This CDR3 spans 15 amino acids. Germline V gene data show CDR1 as SGHRS and CDR2 as YFSETQ. The CDR3 here is CASSLAVGGQETQYF. The CDR3 DNA reads as TGCGCCAGCAGCTTGGCGGTGGGCGGGCAAGAGACCCAGTACTTC.

The chain employs TRBV3-1 and TRBJ2-2, with D unresolved. CDR3 length equals 13 residues. CDR1 is LGHDT, CDR2 YNNKEL, per germline (reference sequence). Deletions cut 1 base from V and 9 bases from J, with 9 bases between. The CDR3 loop reads CASSQVGGRELFF. The CDR3 DNA sequence: TGTGCCAGCAGCCAAGTAGGCGGACGGGAGCTGTTTTTT.

This clonotype was picked up a small number of times. This rearrangement joins TRBV11-2 to TRBJ2-1; D ambiguous. Deletions cut 3 bases from V and 8 bases from J, with 20 bases between. Germline lookup yields CDR1 SGHAT and CDR2 FQNNGV. The CDR3 consists of 16 residues. The CDR3 coding sequence is TGTGCCAGCAGCTTTCTGACGGATACCCCCTATGATGAGCAGTTCTTC. It is translated as CASSFLTDTPYDEQFF.

This clonotype showed up just a few times. The chain joins TRBV25-1 to TRBJ2-1, with D perhaps matching TRBD1 or TRBD2 (6 bases each). CDR3 length equals 19 residues. Trimming took off 5 bases at V and 2 bases at J, with 25 bases between the two ends. CDR1 is MGHDK, CDR2 SYGVNS, per germline. This CDR3 is CASSPKIPSLGGPYNEQFF. The CDR3 nucleotides are TGTGCCAGCAGTCCCAAAATCCCATCGCTAGGGGGGCCCTACAATGAGCAGTTCTTC.

This sequence joins TRBV7-9 and TRBJ2-1, with TRBD1 matching 7 bases. Germline-derived CDR1 and CDR2 are SEHNR and FQNEAQ (reference sequence). The CDR3 length is 13 residues. After removal of 5 bases from V and 5 bases from J, the junction contained 3 bases not matched to a gene. The CDR3 nucleotides are TGTGCCAGCAGCCAAACAGGGGACAATGAGCAGTTCTTC. Translation gives CASSQTGDNEQFF.

This clonotype was seen ten or more times. The chain combines TRBV7-8 with TRBJ1-4; weak D call: TRBD1 (6 bases). The V gene's germline CDR1 is SGHVS and CDR2 FQNEAQ. V lost 5 bases and J lost 8, with 15 bases in between. CDR3 length: 14 amino acids. CDR3 bases: TGTGCCAGCAGCCTAGTGGGGGGCAACGAAAAACTGTTTTTT. Protein sequence: CASSLVGGNEKLFF.

This rearrangement joins TRBV7-3 to TRBJ1-6, with D perhaps matching TRBD1 (5 bases). Trimming took off 2 bases at V and 7 bases at J, with 12 bases between the two ends. Germline values: CDR1 SGHTA, CDR2 FQGTGA. The CDR3 length is 15 residues. The CDR3 DNA follows: TGTGCCAGCAGCTTATATCCGGGGGAAAATTCACCCCTCCACTTT. It codes for CASSLYPGENSPLHF.

This clonotype was counted a single time. The CDR3 spells CASSKWTSGVPATDTQYF. As DNA, the CDR3 is TGTGCCAGCAGCAAGTGGACTAGCGGGGTGCCGGCCACAGATACGCAGTATTTT. The J gene is TRBJ2-3, the V gene TRBV11-2, with 12 bases aligning to TRBD2. This CDR3 region has 18 residues. Germline loops: CDR1 SGHAT, CDR2 FQNNGV. The V and J ends lost 5 bases and 2 bases, in that order; junction bases with no gene match: 11.